The entry below describes one TCR beta chain. Antigen unknown. The CDR3 sequence is 14 residues long. Germline V gives CDR1 DFQATT, CDR2 SNEGSKA (reference sequence). Trimming stripped 0 bases from V and 5 bases from J, with 13 bases between. These data come from a study of blood T cells in healthy people across ages. The study's findings and limits: Across the age range, TCR beta diversity per million T cells fell in a roughly linear way.

For the second PCR, which ran for about 7 to 11 cycles, a sample-barcoded 5' primer and a J-beta primer mix were used. Each cDNA molecule carried a tag from a template-switch adaptor that contained 12 random nucleotides. TCRdb re-derived calls from the 5' RACE reads in MiXCR, one entry per CDR3 protein. The data hold around 990,000 distinct CDR3 sequences, with approximately 25% observed a single time. Separately, the same data were catalogued under a study of T cells of mothers and their children. That paper states: The shaping of TCR recombination output by thymic selection is similar in related and unrelated pairs.

This receptor was taken from a girl aged 2 to 10 in good health. The V gene is TRBV20-1, the J gene TRBJ1-1, with D possibly being TRBD1 (5 bases). The sample taken for sequencing was blood. The CDR3 spells CSARDTDGATEAFF. The CDR3 DNA follows: TGCAGTGCTAGAGATACAGACGGGGCAACTGAAGCTTTCTTT.